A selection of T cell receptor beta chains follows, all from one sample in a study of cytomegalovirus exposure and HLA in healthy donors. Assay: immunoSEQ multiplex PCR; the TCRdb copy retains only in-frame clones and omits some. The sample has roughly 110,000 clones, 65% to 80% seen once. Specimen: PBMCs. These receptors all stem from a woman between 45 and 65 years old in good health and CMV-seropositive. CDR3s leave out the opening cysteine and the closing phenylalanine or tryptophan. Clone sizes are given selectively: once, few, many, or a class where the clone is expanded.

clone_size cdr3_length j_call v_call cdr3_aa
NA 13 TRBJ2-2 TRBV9 ASSVGSRNTGELF
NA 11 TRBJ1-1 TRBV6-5 ASSYLTDTEAF
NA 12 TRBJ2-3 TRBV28 AILKSRSTDTQY
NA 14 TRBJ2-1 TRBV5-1 ASSMRDRVSYNEQF
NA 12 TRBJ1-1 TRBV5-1 ASHLKQGNTEAF
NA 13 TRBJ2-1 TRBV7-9 ASSPPGDPIGEQF
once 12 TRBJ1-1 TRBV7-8 ASSYQQGGTEAF
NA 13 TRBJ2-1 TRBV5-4 ASSLISIAYNEQF
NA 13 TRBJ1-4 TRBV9 ASSVGQGTNEKLF
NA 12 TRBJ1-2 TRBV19 ASSPGQGGYGYT
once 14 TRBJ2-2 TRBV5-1 ASSLRDSGASGELF
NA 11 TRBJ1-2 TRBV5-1 ASSLEGTGGYT
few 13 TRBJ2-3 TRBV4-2 ASSQDPGIGDTQY
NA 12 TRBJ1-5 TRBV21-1 ASSLHRGNQPQH
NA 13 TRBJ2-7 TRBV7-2 ASSLGGQVYYEQY
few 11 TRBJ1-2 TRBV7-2 ASSLGTGDGYT
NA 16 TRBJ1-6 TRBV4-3 ASSQDPKDRQKDSPLH
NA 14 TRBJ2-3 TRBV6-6 ASRHRDRAVTDTQY
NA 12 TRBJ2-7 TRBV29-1 SVGNDRSSYEQY
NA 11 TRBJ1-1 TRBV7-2 ASKRTGDTEAF
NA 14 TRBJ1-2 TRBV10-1 ASSFSRDTSNYGYT
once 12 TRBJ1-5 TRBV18 ASSRGSSNQPQH
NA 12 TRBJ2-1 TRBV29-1 SVRGGILYNEQF
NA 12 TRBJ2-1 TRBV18 ASSLSDTYNEQF
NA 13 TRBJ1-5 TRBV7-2 ASSPTGGKVQPQH
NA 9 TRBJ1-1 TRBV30 ASQASTEAF
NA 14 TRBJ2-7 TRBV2 ASSDPGQLSSYEQY
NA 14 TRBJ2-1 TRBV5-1 ASSLRSVDSYNEQF
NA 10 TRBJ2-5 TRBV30 AWSWGGETQY
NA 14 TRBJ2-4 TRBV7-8 ASSLVPQEAKNIQY
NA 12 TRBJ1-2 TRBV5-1 ASKTAGRNYGYT
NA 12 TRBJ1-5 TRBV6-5 ASREGAGNQPQH
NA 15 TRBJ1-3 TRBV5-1 ASSSWTGASSGNTIY
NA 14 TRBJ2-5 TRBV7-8 ASSRDRTRGQETQY
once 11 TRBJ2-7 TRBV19 ASTERGTYEQY
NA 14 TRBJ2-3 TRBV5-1 ASSLEAGGRTDTQY
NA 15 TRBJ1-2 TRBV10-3 AISVKDTSGINYGYT
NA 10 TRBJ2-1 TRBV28 ASRTGPEIGF
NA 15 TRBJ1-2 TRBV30 AWSVGWAQQTGYGYT
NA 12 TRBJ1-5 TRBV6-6 ASSFGVGSQPQH
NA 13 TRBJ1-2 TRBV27 ASRGGRGEVGGYT
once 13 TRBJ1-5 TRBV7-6 ASSLGGGFNQPQH
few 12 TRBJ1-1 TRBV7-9 ASSPWGTFTEAF